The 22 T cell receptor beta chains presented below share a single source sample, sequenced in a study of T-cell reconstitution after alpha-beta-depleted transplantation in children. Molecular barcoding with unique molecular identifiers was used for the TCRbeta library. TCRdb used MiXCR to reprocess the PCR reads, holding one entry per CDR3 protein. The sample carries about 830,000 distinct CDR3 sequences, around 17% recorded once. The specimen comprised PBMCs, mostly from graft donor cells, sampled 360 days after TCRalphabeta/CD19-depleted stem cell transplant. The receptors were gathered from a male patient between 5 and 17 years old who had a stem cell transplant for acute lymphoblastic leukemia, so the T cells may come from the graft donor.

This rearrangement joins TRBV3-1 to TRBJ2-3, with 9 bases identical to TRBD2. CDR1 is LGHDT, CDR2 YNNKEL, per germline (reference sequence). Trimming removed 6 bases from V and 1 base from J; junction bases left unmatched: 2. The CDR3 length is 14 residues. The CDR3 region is CASRTSGGTDTQYF. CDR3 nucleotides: TGTGCCAGCAGGACTAGCGGTGGCACAGATACGCAGTATTTT.

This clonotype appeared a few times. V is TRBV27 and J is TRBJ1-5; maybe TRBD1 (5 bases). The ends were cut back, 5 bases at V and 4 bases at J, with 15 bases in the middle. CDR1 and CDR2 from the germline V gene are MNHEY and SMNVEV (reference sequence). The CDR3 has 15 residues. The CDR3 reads CASSPRDIPNQPQHF. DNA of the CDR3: TGTGCCAGCAGTCCCAGGGATATTCCGAATCAGCCCCAGCATTTT.

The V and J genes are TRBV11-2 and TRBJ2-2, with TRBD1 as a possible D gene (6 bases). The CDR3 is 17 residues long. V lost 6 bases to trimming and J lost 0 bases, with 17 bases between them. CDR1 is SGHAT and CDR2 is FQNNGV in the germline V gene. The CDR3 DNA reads TGTGCCAGCAGTCGAATCGGGACACGGGCGAACACCGGGGAGCTGTTTTTT. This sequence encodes CASSRIGTRANTGELFF.

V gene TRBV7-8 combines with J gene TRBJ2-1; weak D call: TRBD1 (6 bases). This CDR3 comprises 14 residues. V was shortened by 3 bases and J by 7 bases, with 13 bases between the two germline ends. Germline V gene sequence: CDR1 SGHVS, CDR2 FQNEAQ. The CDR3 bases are TGTGCCAGCAGCTTGACGGACAGACGAAATGAGCAGTTCTTC. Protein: CASSLTDRRNEQFF.

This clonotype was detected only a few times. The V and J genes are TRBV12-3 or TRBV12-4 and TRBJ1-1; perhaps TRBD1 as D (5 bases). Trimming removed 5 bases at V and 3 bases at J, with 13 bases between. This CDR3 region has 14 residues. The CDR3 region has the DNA TGTGCCAGCAGTCCCCTCGTAGGGGACACTGAAGCTTTCTTT. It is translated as CASSPLVGDTEAFF.

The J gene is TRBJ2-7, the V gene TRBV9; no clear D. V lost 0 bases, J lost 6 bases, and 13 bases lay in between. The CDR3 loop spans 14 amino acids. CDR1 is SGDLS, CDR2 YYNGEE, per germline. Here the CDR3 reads CASSVDGVASEQYF. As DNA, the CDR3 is TGTGCCAGCAGCGTAGATGGGGTCGCGAGCGAGCAGTACTTC.

The CDR3 bases are TGTGCCAGCAGTTTTTCCGGGTACGAGCAGTTCTTC. Translating it yields CASSFSGYEQFF. This chain joins TRBV27 and TRBJ2-1; D call uncertain. The CDR3 runs to 12 residues. Per the germline V gene, CDR1 is MNHEY and CDR2 is SMNVEV (reference sequence). Trimming took off 3 bases at V and 10 bases at J, with 10 bases between the two ends.

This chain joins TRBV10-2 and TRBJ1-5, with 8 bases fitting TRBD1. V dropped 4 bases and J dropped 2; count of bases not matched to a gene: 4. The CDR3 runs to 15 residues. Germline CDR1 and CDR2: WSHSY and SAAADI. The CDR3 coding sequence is TGCGCCAGCAGTGGACCGGGACAGGGCAATCAGCCCCAGCATTTT. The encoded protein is CASSGPGQGNQPQHF.

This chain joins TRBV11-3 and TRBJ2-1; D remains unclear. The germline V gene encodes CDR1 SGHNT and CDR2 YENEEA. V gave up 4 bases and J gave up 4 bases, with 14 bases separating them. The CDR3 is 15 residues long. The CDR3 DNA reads TGTGCCAGCAGCTCTGGAAGGAGCTTTTACAATGAGCAGTTCTTC. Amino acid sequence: CASSSGRSFYNEQFF.

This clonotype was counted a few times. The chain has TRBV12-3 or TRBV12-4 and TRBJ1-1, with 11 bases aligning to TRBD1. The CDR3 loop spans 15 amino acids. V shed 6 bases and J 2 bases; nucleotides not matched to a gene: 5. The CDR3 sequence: CASRKGQGVNTEAFF. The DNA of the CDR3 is TGTGCCAGCAGGAAGGGACAGGGGGTTAACACTGAAGCTTTCTTT.

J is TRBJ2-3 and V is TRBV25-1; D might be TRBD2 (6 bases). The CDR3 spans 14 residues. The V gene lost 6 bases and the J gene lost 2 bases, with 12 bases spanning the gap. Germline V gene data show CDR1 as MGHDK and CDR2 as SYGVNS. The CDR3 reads CASRTGAPTDTQYF. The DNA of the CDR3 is TGTGCCAGCAGGACGGGAGCGCCCACAGATACGCAGTATTTT.

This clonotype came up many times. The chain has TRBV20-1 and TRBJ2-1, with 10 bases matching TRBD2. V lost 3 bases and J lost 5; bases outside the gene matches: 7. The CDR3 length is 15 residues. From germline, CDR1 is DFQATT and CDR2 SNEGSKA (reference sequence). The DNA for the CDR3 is TGCAGTGCTAGGCAGGGCACTAGCGGGGACAATGAGCAGTTCTTC. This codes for CSARQGTSGDNEQFF.

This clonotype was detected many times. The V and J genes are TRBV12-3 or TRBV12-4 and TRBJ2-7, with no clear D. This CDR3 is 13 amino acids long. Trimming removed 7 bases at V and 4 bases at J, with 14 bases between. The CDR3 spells CASTPPSRYEQYF. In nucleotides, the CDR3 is TGTGCCAGCACCCCCCCCTCCCGTTACGAGCAGTACTTC.

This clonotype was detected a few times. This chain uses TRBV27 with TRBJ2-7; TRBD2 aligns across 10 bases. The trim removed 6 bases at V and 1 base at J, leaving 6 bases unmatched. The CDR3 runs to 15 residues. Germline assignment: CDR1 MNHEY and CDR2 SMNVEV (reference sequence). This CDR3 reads CASSLAGVESYEQYF. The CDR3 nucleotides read TGTGCCAGCAGCCTAGCGGGAGTTGAATCCTACGAGCAGTACTTC.

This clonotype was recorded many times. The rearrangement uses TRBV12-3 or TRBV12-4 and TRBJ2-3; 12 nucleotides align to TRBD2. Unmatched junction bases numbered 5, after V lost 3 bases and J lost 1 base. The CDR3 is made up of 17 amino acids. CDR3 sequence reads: CASSLRLAGAGTDTQYF. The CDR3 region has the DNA TGTGCCAGCAGTTTGAGACTAGCGGGAGCAGGCACAGATACGCAGTATTTT.

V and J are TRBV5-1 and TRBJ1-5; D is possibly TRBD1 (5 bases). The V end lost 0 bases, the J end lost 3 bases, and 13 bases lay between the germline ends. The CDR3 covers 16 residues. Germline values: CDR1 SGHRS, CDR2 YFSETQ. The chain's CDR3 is CASSLGTGAYNQPQHF. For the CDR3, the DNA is TGCGCCAGCAGCTTGGGGACCGGGGCATACAATCAGCCCCAGCATTTT.

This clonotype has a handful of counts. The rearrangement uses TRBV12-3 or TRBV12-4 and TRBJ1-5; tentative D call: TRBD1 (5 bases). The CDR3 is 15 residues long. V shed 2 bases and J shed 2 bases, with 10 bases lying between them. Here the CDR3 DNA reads TGTGCCAGCAGTTTAATCCCCAGGGGCAATCAGCCCCAGCATTTT. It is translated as CASSLIPRGNQPQHF.

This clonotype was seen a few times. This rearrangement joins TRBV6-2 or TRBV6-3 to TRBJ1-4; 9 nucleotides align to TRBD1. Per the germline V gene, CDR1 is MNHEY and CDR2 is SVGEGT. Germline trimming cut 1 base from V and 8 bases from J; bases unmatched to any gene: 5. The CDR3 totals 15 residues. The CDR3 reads CASSYFRDRVEKLFF. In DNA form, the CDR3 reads TGTGCCAGCAGTTACTTCCGGGACAGGGTCGAAAAACTGTTTTTT.

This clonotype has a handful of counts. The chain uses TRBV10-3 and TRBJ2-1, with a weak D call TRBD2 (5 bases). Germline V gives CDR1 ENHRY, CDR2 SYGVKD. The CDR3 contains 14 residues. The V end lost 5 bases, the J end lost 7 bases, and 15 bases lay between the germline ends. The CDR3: CAISLLGPQNEQFF. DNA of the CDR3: TGTGCCATCAGTCTACTAGGCCCTCAGAATGAGCAGTTCTTC.

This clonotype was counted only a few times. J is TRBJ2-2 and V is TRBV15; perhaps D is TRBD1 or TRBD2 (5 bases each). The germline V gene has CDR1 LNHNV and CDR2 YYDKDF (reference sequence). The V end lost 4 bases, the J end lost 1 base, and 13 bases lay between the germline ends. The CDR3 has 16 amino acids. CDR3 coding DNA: TGTGCCACCAGCACCGATGGGGGACGGAACACCGGGGAGCTGTTTTTT. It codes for CATSTDGGRNTGELFF.

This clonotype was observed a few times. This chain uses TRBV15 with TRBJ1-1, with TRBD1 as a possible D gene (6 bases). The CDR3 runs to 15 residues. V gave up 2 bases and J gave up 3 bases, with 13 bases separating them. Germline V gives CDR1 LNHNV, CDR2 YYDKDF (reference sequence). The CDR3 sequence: CATSRQSQGYTEAFF. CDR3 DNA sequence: TGTGCCACCAGCAGACAATCACAGGGCTACACTGAAGCTTTCTTT.

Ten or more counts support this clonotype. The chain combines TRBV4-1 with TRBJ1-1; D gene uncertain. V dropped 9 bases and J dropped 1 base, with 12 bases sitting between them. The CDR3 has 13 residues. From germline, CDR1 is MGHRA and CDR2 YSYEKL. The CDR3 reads CASLTLGNTEAFF. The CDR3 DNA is TGCGCCAGTTTAACGCTGGGGAACACTGAAGCTTTCTTT.